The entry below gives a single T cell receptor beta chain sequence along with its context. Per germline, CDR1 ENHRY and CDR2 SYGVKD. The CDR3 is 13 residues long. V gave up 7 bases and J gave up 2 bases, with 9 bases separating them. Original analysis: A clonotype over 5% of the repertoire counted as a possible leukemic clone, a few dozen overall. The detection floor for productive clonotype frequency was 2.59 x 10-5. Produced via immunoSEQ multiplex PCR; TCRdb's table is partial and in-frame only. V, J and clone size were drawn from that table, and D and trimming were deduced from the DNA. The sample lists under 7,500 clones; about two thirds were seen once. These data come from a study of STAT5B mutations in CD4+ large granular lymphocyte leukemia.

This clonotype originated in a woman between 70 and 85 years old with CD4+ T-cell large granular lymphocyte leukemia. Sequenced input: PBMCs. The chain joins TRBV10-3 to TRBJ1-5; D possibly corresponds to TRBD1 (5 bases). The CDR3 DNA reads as TGTGCCATCACCAGGGATGGCAATCAGCCCCAGCATTTT. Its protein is CAITRDGNQPQHF.